This T cell receptor (beta chain) was sequenced in a study of T-cell reconstitution after alpha-beta-depleted transplantation in children. Whole-study findings and limits: Newly produced T cells mostly accounted for T-cell counts and diversity one year post-transplant. Certain patients had high TCRbeta diversity at day 60, and it came from recipient T cells and thymic progenitors that survived. Reportedly, alpha-beta T cells present about two months post-transplant originated from several hundred expanded clones of graft origin.

The table lists this clonotype with a few counts. Its target is not known. Germline V lookup: CDR1 SQVTM, CDR2 ANQGSEA. The CDR3 extends over 14 amino acids. With 6 bases clipped from V and 0 bases from J, the junction kept 5 bases outside the gene matches. Researchers prepared the TCRbeta library using unique molecular identifiers, the study reports. TCRdb reprocessed the PCR reads with MiXCR, giving one entry per CDR3 protein. The sample consists of 750,000 to 950,000 distinct CDR3 sequences, roughly 15% of them appearing once. The TCR was taken from a male patient younger than 18 who had a stem cell transplant for acute lymphoblastic leukemia, so the T cells may come from the graft donor. The chain combines TRBV29-1 with TRBJ2-3; 8 positions agree with TRBD1. The source material was PBMCs, mostly from graft donor cells, sampled 360 days after TCRalphabeta/CD19-depleted stem cell transplant. The CDR3 DNA reads as TGCAGCGTGGCAGGGGGCCCGAGCACAGATACGCAGTATTTT. The encoded protein is CSVAGGPSTDTQYF.